These 7 T cell receptor beta chains share one sample of origin, sequenced in a study of blood T cells in healthy people across ages (dated by TCRdb to between 2014 and 2017). The method behind the library was 5' RACE. The instrument was an Illumina HiSeq 2500. A second PCR of roughly 7 to 11 cycles was performed with a sample-barcoded 5' primer and a J-beta primer mix. TCRdb handled the public reads itself, with Q25 trimming in fastp and clone calling in MiXCR, and kept productive beta chains. CDR3 protein duplicates are merged, each entry listing the most common genes and DNA. The table for this sample lists around 1.1 million distinct CDR3 sequences; approximately 38% of them were counted only once. The ten top clones hold roughly 14% of the sample. Sequenced: blood. The receptors shown here come from a man younger than 35 in good health.

Only one count was recorded for this clonotype. The chain uses TRBV12-3 or TRBV12-4 and TRBJ2-4, with D perhaps TRBD2 (7 bases). Trimming removed 3 bases from V and 0 bases from J, with 12 bases in between. The CDR3 is made up of 16 amino acids. The CDR3 is CASSFFRGAAKNIQYF. The CDR3, as DNA: TGTGCCAGCAGTTTCTTCCGGGGGGCAGCCAAAAACATTCAGTACTTC.

This clonotype has only a few counts. This sequence joins TRBV9 and TRBJ2-1; D is ambiguous. The CDR3 has 14 residues. The germline V gene has CDR1 SGDLS and CDR2 YYNGEE. V lost 1 base and J 6 bases, leaving 11 bases between the germline ends. The CDR3 loop is CASSVNPLGNEQFF. The CDR3 DNA reads TGTGCCAGCAGCGTAAATCCCCTAGGCAATGAGCAGTTCTTC. The variable domain in full, completed from reference TRBV9 and TRBJ2-1, reads DSGVTQTPKHLITATGQRVTLRCSPRSGDLSVYWYQQSLDQGLQFLIQYYNGEERAKGNILERFSAQQFPDLHSELNLSSLELGDSALYFCASSVNPLGNEQFFGPGTRLTVL.

CDR3 coding DNA: TGTGCCAGCAGTTTGGGGCGATCGGGCGAGCAGTACTTC. It translates to CASSLGRSGEQYF. The rearrangement links TRBV12-3 or TRBV12-4 to TRBJ2-4; D is possibly TRBD1 (5 bases). The J call may be mistaken, given a closer DNA end match to TRBJ2-7. This CDR3 region has 13 residues.

The rearrangement uses TRBV4-3 and TRBJ1-1; a possible D gene is TRBD1 (5 bases). The V gene's germline CDR1 is LGHNA and CDR2 YSLEER. This CDR3 region has 17 residues. Trimming stripped 1 base from V and 6 bases from J, with 21 bases between. The CDR3 DNA sequence: TGCGCCAGCAGCCAAGGAGTAGTGGGCATCCAGGGTGCTGAAGCTTTCTTT. Translating it yields CASSQGVVGIQGAEAFF.

The gene calls are TRBV12-3 or TRBV12-4 and TRBJ1-5, with TRBD1 matching over 8 bases. The CDR3 runs to 17 residues. The V and J ends lost 1 base and 2 bases, in that order; junction bases with no gene match: 7. For the CDR3, the DNA is TGTGCCAGCAGTTTAGGTCTTCAGGGGGCAGGCAATCAGCCCCAGCATTTT. Its translation is CASSLGLQGAGNQPQHF.

This clonotype was recorded a few times. This chain uses TRBV7-2 with TRBJ1-2; TRBD1 aligns across 8 bases. This CDR3 contains 16 residues. CDR1 is SGHTA and CDR2 is FQGNSA in the germline V gene. The V and J ends lost 2 bases and 4 bases, in that order; junction bases with no gene match: 9. The CDR3 loop is CASSLNGRTGTYGYTF. CDR3 DNA: TGTGCCAGCAGCTTAAATGGGCGGACAGGGACCTATGGCTACACCTTC.

This clonotype was seen a handful of times. This rearrangement joins TRBV7-2 to TRBJ1-1; D ambiguous. Trimming pared 4 bases from V and 0 bases from J, leaving 6 bases between. Germline V CDR1 and CDR2: SGHTA, FQGNSA. The CDR3 runs to 13 residues. CDR3 coding DNA: TGTGCCAGCAGCTCTCGAATGAACACTGAAGCTTTCTTT. Protein sequence: CASSSRMNTEAFF. The variable domain in full, completed from reference TRBV7-2 and TRBJ1-1, reads GAGVSQSPSNKVTEKGKDVELRCDPISGHTALYWYRQSLGQGLEFLIYFQGNSAPDKSGLPSDRFSAERTGGSVSTLTIQRTQQEDSAVYLCASSSRMNTEAFFGQGTRLTVV.